This paragraph covers one T cell receptor beta chain sequence. This sample is drawn from a study of blood T cell repertoires in COVID-19. Whole-study context: The origin of the acute and convalescent COVID-19 samples was the United States, Italy and Spain. Sources were T cells, B-cell-depleted T cells, or PBMCs; the material itself was cDNA or gDNA.

Per the germline V gene, CDR1 is SGHTA and CDR2 is FQGNSA. There are 14 residues in the CDR3. V gave up 1 base and J gave up 5 bases, with 8 bases separating them. In the study's own analysis: Reference gene primer amplification gave nucleated cell count estimates. Repertoires were generated with immunoSEQ multiplex PCR, while TCRdb's copy carries only in-frame clones and drops some. V, J and clone size are those of that table, while D and trimming were read from the DNA. The repertoire holds about 70,000 clones, 75% to 90% seen once, with about 4.6% in the top ten. The receptor was isolated from a man of 80 years or more with acute or convalescent COVID-19. The chain employs TRBV7-2 and TRBJ2-2; D perhaps matches TRBD2 (5 bases). The source material was peripheral blood. The CDR3 region has the DNA TGTGCCAGCAGCTTAGAGGTAGCGACCGGGGAGCTGTTTTTT. This sequence encodes CASSLEVATGELFF.